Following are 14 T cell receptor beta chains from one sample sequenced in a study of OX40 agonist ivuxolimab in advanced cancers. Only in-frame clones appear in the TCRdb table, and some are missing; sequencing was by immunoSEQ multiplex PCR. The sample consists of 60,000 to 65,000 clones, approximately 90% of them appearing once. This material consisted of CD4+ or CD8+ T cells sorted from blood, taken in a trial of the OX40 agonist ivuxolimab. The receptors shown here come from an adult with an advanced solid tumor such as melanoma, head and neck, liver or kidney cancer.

The CDR3 DNA sequence: TGTGCCAGCAAAACAACGGGAGGGCCCGGATCGAATGAGCAGTTCTTC. It translates to CASKTTGGPGSNEQFF. The rearrangement uses TRBV7-8 and TRBJ2-1; 8 nucleotides align to TRBD2. The CDR3 consists of 16 residues. J gave up 7 bases and V 7 bases, and 15 bases lay outside the gene matches. CDR1 is SGHVS, CDR2 FQNEAQ, per germline.

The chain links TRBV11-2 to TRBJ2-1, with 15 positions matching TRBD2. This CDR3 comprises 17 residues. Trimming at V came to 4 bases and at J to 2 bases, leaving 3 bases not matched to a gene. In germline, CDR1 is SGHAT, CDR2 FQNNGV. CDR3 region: CASSSRTSGRAYNEQFF. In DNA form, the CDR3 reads TGTGCCAGCAGCTCTCGGACTAGCGGGAGGGCCTACAATGAGCAGTTCTTC. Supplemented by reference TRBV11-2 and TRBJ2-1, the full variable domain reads EAGVAQSPRYKIIEKRQSVAFWCNPISGHATLYWYQQILGQGPKLLIQFQNNGVVDDSQLPKDRFSAERLKGVDSTLKIQPAKLEDSAVYLCASSSRTSGRAYNEQFFGPGTRLTVL.

The CDR3 region is CASSLTGDSQPQHF. The CDR3 bases are TGCGCCAGCAGCTTAACAGGGGATAGTCAGCCCCAGCATTTT. The rearrangement uses TRBV5-1 and TRBJ1-5, with TRBD1 matching 7 bases. V was clipped by 2 bases and J by 6 bases; unmatched bases: 5. The length of the CDR3 is 14 residues. Germline CDR1 is SGHRS and CDR2 is YFSETQ.

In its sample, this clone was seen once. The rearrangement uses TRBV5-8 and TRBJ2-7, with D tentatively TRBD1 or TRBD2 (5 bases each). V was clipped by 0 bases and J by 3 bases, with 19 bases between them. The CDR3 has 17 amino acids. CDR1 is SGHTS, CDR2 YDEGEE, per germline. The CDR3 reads CASSLGVGDPQVYEQYF. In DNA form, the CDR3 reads TGTGCCAGCAGCTTGGGGGTAGGGGACCCACAAGTCTACGAGCAGTACTTC.

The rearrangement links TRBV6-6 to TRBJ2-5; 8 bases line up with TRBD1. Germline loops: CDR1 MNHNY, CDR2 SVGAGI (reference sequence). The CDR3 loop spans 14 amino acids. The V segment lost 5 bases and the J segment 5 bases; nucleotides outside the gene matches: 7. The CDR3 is CASSQDRARETQYF. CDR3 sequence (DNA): TGTGCCAGCAGTCAGGACAGGGCGCGGGAGACCCAGTACTTC.

The CDR3: CASSALAGSVPYEQYF. The CDR3 bases are TGTGCCAGCAGCGCACTAGCGGGGAGCGTACCGTACGAGCAGTACTTC. V is TRBV11-3 and J is TRBJ2-7, with 10 bases fitting TRBD2. With V trimmed by 5 bases and J by 4 bases, 11 bases remained unmatched. Germline CDR1 and CDR2: SGHNT and YENEEA. CDR3 length equals 16 residues.

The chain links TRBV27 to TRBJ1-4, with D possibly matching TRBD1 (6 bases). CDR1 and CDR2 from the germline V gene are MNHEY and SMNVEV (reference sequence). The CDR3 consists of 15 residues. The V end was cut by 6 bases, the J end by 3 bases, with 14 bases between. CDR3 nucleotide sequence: TGTGCCAGCAGGTCTAACAGGGTGCCTAATGAAAAACTGTTTTTT. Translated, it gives CASRSNRVPNEKLFF.

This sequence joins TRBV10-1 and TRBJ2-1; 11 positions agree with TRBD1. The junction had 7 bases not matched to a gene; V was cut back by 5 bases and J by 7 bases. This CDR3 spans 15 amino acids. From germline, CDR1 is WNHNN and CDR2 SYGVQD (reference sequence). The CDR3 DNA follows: TGCGCCAGCAGTAACGCTGGGACAGGGGGTAATGAGCAGTTCTTC. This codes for CASSNAGTGGNEQFF.

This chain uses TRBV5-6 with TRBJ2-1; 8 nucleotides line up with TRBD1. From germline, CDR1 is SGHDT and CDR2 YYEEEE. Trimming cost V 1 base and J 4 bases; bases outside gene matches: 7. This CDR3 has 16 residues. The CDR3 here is CASSLPGTGTYNEQFF. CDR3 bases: TGTGCCAGCAGCTTGCCCGGGACAGGCACATACAATGAGCAGTTCTTC.

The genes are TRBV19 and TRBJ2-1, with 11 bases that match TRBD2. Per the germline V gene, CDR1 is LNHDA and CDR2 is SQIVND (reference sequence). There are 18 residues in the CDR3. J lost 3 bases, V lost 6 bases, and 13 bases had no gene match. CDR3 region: CASRSARLAGGRYNEQFF. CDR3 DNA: TGTGCCAGTAGATCAGCGAGGCTAGCGGGAGGCCGCTACAATGAGCAGTTCTTC.

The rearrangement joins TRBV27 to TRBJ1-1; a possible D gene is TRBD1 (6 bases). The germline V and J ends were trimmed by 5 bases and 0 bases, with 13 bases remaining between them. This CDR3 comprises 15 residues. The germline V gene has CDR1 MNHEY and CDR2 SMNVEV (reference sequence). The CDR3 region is CASSKTGPMNTEAFF. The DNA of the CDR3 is TGTGCCAGCAGTAAAACAGGGCCTATGAACACTGAAGCTTTCTTT.

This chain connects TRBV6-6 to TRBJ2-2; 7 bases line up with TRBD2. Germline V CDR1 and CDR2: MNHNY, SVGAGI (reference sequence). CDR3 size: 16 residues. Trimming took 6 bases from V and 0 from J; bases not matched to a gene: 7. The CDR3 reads CASRASGTANTGELFF. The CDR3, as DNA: TGTGCCAGCAGGGCGAGCGGGACCGCGAACACCGGGGAGCTGTTTTTT.

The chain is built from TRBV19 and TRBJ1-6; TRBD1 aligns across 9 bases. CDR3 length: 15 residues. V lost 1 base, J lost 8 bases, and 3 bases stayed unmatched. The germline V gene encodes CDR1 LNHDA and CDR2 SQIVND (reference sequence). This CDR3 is CASSIGQGDYSPLHF. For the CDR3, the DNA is TGTGCCAGTAGTATAGGACAGGGGGATTATTCACCCCTCCACTTT.

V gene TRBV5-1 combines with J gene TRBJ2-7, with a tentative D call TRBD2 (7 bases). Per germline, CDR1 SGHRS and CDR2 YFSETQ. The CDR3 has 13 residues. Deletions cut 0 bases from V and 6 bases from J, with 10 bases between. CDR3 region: CASSLAGGPEQYF. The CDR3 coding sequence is TGCGCCAGCAGCTTGGCCGGGGGGCCCGAGCAGTACTTC. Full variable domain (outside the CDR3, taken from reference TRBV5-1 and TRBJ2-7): KAGVTQTPRYLIKTRGQQVTLSCSPISGHRSVSWYQQTPGQGLQFLFEYFSETQRNKGNFPGRFSGRQFSNSRSEMNVSTLELGDSALYLCASSLAGGPEQYFGPGTRLTVT.